What follows are 10 T cell receptor beta chains derived from one specimen sequenced in a study of cytomegalovirus exposure and HLA in healthy donors. PCR involved 60 Vbeta and 13 Jbeta primers. Profiling relied on immunoSEQ multiplex PCR, and the TCRdb table lists in-frame clones only, not all of them. The top ten clones hold 2.5% to 3.5% of a sample with about 150,000 clones, around three quarters of them seen once. The sample was PBMCs. The origin of the receptors is a man aged 40-49 years in good health and CMV-seronegative.

The rearrangement links TRBV7-8 to TRBJ2-5; the D gene is possibly TRBD2 (6 bases). V was trimmed by 5 bases and J by 5 bases, leaving 12 bases between them. This CDR3 is 13 amino acids long. In germline, CDR1 is SGHVS, CDR2 FQNEAQ. CDR3 sequence: CASSPAGMETQYF. The CDR3 nucleotides are TGTGCCAGCAGCCCTGCGGGAATGGAGACCCAGTACTTC.

The rearrangement uses TRBV7-2 and TRBJ2-7; D is perhaps TRBD1 (5 bases). Germline CDR1 and CDR2: SGHTA and FQGNSA. Trimming cost V 0 bases and J 2 bases, with 11 bases left between them. This CDR3 contains 15 residues. CDR3 in amino acids: CASSLASGAAYEQYF. In DNA, the CDR3 is TGTGCCAGCAGCTTAGCTTCTGGGGCGGCCTACGAGCAGTACTTC. Full variable domain (rest looked up from reference TRBV7-2 and TRBJ2-7): GAGVSQSPSNKVTEKGKDVELRCDPISGHTALYWYRQSLGQGLEFLIYFQGNSAPDKSGLPSDRFSAERTGGSVSTLTIQRTQQEDSAVYLCASSLASGAAYEQYFGPGTRLTVT.

This clone was recorded once. The chain couples TRBV30 to TRBJ2-5; 7 bases agree with TRBD1. Trimming took 5 bases from V and 4 from J; bases not matched to a gene: 7. The germline CDR1 and CDR2 sequences are GTSNPN and SVGIG (reference sequence). This CDR3 contains 13 residues. CDR3 bases: TGTGCCTGGGGGAGAGGGGGCGCAGAGACCCAGTACTTC. Translating it yields CAWGRGGAETQYF.

The gene calls are TRBV18 and TRBJ2-7; D is unresolved. The V and J ends lost 0 bases and 5 bases respectively, with 11 bases between them. The CDR3 has 14 amino acids. Germline CDR1 reads KGHSH; CDR2 reads LQKENI. CDR3 nucleotides: TGTGCCAGCTCACCACCCCCGGGTACGGACGAGCAGTACTTC. It is translated as CASSPPPGTDEQYF.

This chain links TRBV11-2 with TRBJ2-4; D is undetermined. The germline V gene encodes CDR1 SGHAT and CDR2 FQNNGV. The CDR3 contains 14 residues. V dropped 5 bases and J dropped 0 bases, with 8 bases sitting between them. The CDR3 DNA reads as TGTGCCAGCAGCGTGTTACTAGCCAAAAACATTCAGTACTTC. It encodes CASSVLLAKNIQYF.

The genes are TRBV9 and TRBJ2-7; weak D call: TRBD1 (5 bases). Deletions cut 0 bases from V and 6 bases from J, with 13 bases between. CDR3 size: 14 residues. CDR1 is SGDLS, CDR2 YYNGEE, per germline. The CDR3 nucleotides are TGTGCCAGCAGCGTAGAGGGGTTTGCAGGCGAGCAGTACTTC. This sequence encodes CASSVEGFAGEQYF.

The rearrangement joins TRBV29-1 to TRBJ2-1; a weak D match, TRBD2 (5 bases). Germline V lookup: CDR1 SQVTM, CDR2 ANQGSEA. The CDR3 runs to 14 residues. Deletions cut 7 bases from V and 2 bases from J, with 15 bases between. In nucleotides, the CDR3 is TGCAGCGCTCGGACTCCGCTAGCCTACAATGAGCAGTTCTTC. It specifies CSARTPLAYNEQFF.

The chain joins TRBV9 to TRBJ2-3, with D maybe TRBD1 (5 bases). Trimming removed 3 bases from V and 2 bases from J, with 16 bases in between. Germline assignment: CDR1 SGDLS and CDR2 YYNGEE. The CDR3 is made up of 16 amino acids. The CDR3 coding sequence is TGTGCCAGCAGCGCACGACAGCAGGGAACCACAGATACGCAGTATTTT. This encodes CASSARQQGTTDTQYF.

The chain is built from TRBV6-5 and TRBJ2-3; 7 nucleotides match TRBD2. V lost 3 bases and J lost 6; bases outside the gene matches: 6. Germline V lookup: CDR1 MNHEY, CDR2 SVGAGI. The CDR3 contains 14 residues. CDR3 coding DNA: TGTGCCAGCAGTTATCGCGATAGCGGGGATACGCAGTATTTT. It codes for CASSYRDSGDTQYF.

The chain links TRBV28 to TRBJ2-7; D might be TRBD1 (7 bases). The CDR3 is made up of 15 amino acids. Germline lookup yields CDR1 MDHEN and CDR2 SYDVKM. The V and J ends lost 8 bases and 2 bases respectively, with 19 bases between them. The CDR3: CASYGGSTGTYEQYF. The CDR3 DNA is TGTGCCAGCTATGGGGGGTCGACAGGGACCTACGAGCAGTACTTC.